A single sample gave rise to the 3 T cell receptor beta chains below, sequenced in a study of blood T cell repertoires in COVID-19 (dated by TCRdb to 2020 to 2021). The library was prepared using the immunoSEQ multiplex PCR assay. The table comes from immuneACCESS by way of TCRdb, which keeps in-frame sequences with V and J called. Part of the clones is missing from these tables; in studies checked, under half for an unresolved V gene and the rest for unknown reasons. The sample table contains about 300,000 clones; only one count was recorded for roughly 90% of them. The top ten hold under 8% of the sample. The sequencing sample was made of peripheral blood. The receptor source for this set is a man between 18 and 35 years old who had recovered from COVID-19.

V gene TRBV18 combines with J gene TRBJ2-1; 12 positions match TRBD2. CDR1 is KGHSH, CDR2 LQKENI, per germline. This CDR3 is 17 amino acids long. V shed 0 bases, J shed 4 bases, and the junction held 4 bases outside the gene matches. The CDR3 sequence is CASSPPQTSGGYNEQFF. The CDR3 coding sequence is TGTGCCAGCTCACCACCGCAGACTAGCGGGGGTTACAATGAGCAGTTCTTC.

V and J are TRBV1 and TRBJ1-5; the table's D gene call, TRBD1, was not cross checked with the DNA. TRBV1 is a documented pseudogene. This CDR3 contains 16 residues. The CDR3 here is CTSSPRRGQGFEPQHF. DNA for the CDR3: TGCACCAGCAGCCCTCGGAGGGGACAGGGCTTTGAGCCCCAGCATTTT.

This clone was counted once. The chain uses TRBV27 and TRBJ2-7, with 7 bases identical to TRBD1. After removal of 5 bases from V and 1 base from J, the junction contained 11 bases not matched to a gene. The germline V gene encodes CDR1 MNHEY and CDR2 SMNVEV (reference sequence). The CDR3 extends over 16 amino acids. The CDR3 DNA sequence: TGTGCCAGCAGTCGGCGGCTCGGGACAGTATCCTACGAGCAGTACTTC. It is translated as CASSRRLGTVSYEQYF.